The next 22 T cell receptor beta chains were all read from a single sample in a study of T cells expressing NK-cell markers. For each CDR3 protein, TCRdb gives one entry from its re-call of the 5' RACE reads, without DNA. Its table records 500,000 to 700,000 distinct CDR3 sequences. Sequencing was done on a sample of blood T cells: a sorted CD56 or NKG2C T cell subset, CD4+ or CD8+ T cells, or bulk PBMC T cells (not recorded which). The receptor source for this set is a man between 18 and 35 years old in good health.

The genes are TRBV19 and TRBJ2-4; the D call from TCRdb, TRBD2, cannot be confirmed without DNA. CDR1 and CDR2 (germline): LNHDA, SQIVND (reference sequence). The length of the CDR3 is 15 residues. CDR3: CASSIRSGREDIQYF.

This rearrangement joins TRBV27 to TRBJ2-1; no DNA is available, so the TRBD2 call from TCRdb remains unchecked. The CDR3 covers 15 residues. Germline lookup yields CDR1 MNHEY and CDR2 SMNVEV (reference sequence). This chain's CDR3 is CASSLGGGLLNEQFF.

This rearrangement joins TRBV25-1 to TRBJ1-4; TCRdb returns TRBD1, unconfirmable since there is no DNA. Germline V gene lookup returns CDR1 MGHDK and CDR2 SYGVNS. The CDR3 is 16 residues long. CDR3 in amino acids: CASSEWAGQGREKLFF.

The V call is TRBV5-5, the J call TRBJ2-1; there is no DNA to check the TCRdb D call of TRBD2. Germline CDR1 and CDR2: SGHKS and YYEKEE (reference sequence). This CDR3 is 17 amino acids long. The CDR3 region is CASSLRLAGGLYNEQFF. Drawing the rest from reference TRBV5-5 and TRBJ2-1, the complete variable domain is DAGVTQSPTHLIKTRGQQVTLRCSPISGHKSVSWYQQVLGQGPQFIFQYYEKEERGRGNFPDRFSARQFPNYSSELNVNALLLGDSALYLCASSLRLAGGLYNEQFFGPGTRLTVL.

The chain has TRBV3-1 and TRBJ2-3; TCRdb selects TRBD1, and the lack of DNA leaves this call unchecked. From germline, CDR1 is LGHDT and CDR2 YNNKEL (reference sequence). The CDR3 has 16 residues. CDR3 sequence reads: CASSQVLGGVADTQYF.

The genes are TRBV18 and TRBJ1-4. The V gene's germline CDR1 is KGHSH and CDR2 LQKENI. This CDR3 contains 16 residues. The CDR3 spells CASSPGSAGPREKLFF.

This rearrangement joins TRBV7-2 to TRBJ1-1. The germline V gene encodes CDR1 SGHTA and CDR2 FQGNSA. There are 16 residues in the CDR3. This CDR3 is CASSLAQTTVNTEAFF.

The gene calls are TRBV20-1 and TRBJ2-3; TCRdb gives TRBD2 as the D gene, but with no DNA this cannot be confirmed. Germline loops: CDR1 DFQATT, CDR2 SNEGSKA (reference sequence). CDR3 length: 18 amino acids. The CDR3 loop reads CSARDLLAGGLRTDTQYF.

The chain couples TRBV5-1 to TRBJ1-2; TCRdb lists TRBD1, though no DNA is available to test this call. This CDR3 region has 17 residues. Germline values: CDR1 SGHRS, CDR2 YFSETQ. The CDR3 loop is CASSAGQATSLGYGYTF.

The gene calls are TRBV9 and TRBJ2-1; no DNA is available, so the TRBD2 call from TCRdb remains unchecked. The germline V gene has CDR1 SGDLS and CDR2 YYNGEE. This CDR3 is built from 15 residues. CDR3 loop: CASSGALDTGNEQFF.

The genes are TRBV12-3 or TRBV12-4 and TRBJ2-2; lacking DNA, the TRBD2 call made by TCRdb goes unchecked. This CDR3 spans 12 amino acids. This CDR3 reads CASVGLTGELFF.

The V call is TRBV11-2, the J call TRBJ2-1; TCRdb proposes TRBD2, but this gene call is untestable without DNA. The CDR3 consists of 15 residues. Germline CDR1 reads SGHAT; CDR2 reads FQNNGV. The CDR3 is CASSSGRAGYNEQFF.

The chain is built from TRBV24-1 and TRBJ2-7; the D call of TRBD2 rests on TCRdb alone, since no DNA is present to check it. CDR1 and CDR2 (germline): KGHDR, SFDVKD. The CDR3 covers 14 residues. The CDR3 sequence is CATSARDYPYEQYF.

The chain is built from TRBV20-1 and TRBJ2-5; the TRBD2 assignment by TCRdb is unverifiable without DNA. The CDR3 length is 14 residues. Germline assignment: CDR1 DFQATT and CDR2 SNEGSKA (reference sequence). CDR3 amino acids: CSAGDSTLQETQYF.

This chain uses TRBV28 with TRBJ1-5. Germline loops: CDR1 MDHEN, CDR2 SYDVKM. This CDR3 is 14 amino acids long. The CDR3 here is CASSSPGFNQPQHF.

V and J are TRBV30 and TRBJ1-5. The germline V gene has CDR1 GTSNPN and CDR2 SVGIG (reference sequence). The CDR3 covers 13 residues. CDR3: CAWRGGNNQPQHF.

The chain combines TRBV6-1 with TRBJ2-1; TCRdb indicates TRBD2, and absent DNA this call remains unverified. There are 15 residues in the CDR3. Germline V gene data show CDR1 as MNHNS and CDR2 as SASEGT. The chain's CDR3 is CASSRGLAGFNEQFF.

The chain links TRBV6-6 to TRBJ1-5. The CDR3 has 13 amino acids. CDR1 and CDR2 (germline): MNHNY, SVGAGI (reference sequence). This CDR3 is CASSYSGQQPQHF.

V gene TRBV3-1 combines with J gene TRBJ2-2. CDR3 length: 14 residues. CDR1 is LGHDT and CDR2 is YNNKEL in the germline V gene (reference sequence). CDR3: CASSQVSSTGELFF.

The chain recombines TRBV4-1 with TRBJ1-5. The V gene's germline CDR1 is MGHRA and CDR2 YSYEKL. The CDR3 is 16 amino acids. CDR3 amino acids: CASSQVVGRQNQPQHF.

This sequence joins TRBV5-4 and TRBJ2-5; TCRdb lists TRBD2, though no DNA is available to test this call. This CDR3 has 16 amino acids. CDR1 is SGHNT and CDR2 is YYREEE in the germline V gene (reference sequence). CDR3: CASSPRLAGGEKTQYF. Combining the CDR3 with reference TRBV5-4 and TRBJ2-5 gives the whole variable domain ETGVTQSPTHLIKTRGQQVTLRCSSQSGHNTVSWYQQALGQGPQFIFQYYREEENGRGNFPPRFSGLQFPNYSSELNVNALELDDSALYLCASSPRLAGGEKTQYFGPGTRLLVL.

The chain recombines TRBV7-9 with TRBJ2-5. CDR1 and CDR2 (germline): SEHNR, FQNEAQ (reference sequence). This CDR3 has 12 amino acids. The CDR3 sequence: CASTSIQETQYF. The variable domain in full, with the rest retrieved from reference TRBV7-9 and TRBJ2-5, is DTGVSQNPRHKITKRGQNVTFRCDPISEHNRLYWYRQTLGQGPEFLTYFQNEAQLEKSRLLSDRFSAERPKGSFSTLEIQRTEQGDSAMYLCASTSIQETQYFGPGTRLLVL.